Included here is one T cell receptor (beta chain) sequence, with context. The sample is drawn from a study of OX40 agonist ivuxolimab in advanced cancers. This table comes from immunoSEQ multiplex PCR, and its TCRdb copy is limited to in-frame clones, with some not included. The data contain approximately 62,000 clones, around 93% of them seen just once; the ten biggest clones take up roughly 13%. The specimen comprised CD4+ or CD8+ T cells sorted from blood, sampled in a trial of the OX40 agonist ivuxolimab. This TCR came from an adult with an advanced solid tumor such as melanoma, head and neck, liver or kidney cancer.

The CDR3 nucleotides are TGTGCCAGCTCGGGGGGATCCTCCTACGAGCAGTACTTC. Amino acid sequence: CASSGGSSYEQYF. The chain joins TRBV6-1 to TRBJ2-7, with 7 nucleotides matching TRBD2. The CDR3 sequence is 13 residues long. J gave up 0 bases and V 8 bases, and 4 bases lay outside the gene matches. Per germline, CDR1 MNHNS and CDR2 SASEGT.